A single sample is the source of the 4 T cell receptor beta chains below, sequenced in a study of blood T cells in healthy people across ages. Primers used in a second PCR of about 7 to 11 cycles were a sample-barcoded 5' primer and a J-beta primer mix. TCRdb itself ran the 5' RACE reads through MiXCR, one entry per CDR3 protein. The sample shows around 870,000 distinct CDR3 sequences, under 30% of them seen only once. Specimen: blood. The receptors originated from a woman of 80 years or more in good health.

The table lists this clonotype with a few counts. A much larger clone is a single base away; this may be a read error. This chain joins TRBV5-1 and TRBJ2-1; 8 bases match TRBD2. The J call may be incorrect, as the DNA end agrees better with TRBJ2-7. The V gene's germline CDR1 is SGHRS and CDR2 YFSETQ. The length of the CDR3 is 15 residues. In nucleotides, the CDR3 is TGCGCCAGCAGCTCCACTAGCGGAGCCTACAATGAGCAGTACTTC. Its protein is CASSSTSGAYNEQYF.

This clonotype was detected ten times or more. The chain carries TRBV6-2 or TRBV6-3 and TRBJ2-3; 11 bases match TRBD2. From germline, CDR1 is MNHEY and CDR2 SVGEGT. This CDR3 spans 18 amino acids. The ends lost 6 bases at V and 4 bases at J; junction bases unmatched: 15. CDR3 sequence: CASRNNPRLAGYPDTQYF. The CDR3, as DNA: TGTGCCAGCAGAAACAACCCCCGACTAGCGGGGTATCCAGATACGCAGTATTTT.

V and J are TRBV7-9 and TRBJ1-2, with TRBD1 matching 9 bases. CDR1 is SEHNR and CDR2 is FQNEAQ in the germline V gene (reference sequence). Unmatched junction bases numbered 7, after V lost 4 bases and J lost 4 bases. The CDR3 sequence is 15 residues long. The CDR3 nucleotides are TGTGCCAGCAGCTCCGGGACAGGGAGTGGCTATGGCTACACCTTC. Amino acid sequence: CASSSGTGSGYGYTF.

This clonotype occurred many times. The genes are TRBV7-9 and TRBJ2-5; 8 bases are shared with TRBD1. The CDR3 covers 15 residues. The V gene's germline CDR1 is SEHNR and CDR2 FQNEAQ (reference sequence). V dropped 1 base and J dropped 1; count of bases not matched to a gene: 2. The CDR3 sequence: CASSLGDRPQETQYF. The CDR3 DNA reads as TGTGCCAGCAGCTTAGGGGACAGGCCCCAAGAGACCCAGTACTTC.